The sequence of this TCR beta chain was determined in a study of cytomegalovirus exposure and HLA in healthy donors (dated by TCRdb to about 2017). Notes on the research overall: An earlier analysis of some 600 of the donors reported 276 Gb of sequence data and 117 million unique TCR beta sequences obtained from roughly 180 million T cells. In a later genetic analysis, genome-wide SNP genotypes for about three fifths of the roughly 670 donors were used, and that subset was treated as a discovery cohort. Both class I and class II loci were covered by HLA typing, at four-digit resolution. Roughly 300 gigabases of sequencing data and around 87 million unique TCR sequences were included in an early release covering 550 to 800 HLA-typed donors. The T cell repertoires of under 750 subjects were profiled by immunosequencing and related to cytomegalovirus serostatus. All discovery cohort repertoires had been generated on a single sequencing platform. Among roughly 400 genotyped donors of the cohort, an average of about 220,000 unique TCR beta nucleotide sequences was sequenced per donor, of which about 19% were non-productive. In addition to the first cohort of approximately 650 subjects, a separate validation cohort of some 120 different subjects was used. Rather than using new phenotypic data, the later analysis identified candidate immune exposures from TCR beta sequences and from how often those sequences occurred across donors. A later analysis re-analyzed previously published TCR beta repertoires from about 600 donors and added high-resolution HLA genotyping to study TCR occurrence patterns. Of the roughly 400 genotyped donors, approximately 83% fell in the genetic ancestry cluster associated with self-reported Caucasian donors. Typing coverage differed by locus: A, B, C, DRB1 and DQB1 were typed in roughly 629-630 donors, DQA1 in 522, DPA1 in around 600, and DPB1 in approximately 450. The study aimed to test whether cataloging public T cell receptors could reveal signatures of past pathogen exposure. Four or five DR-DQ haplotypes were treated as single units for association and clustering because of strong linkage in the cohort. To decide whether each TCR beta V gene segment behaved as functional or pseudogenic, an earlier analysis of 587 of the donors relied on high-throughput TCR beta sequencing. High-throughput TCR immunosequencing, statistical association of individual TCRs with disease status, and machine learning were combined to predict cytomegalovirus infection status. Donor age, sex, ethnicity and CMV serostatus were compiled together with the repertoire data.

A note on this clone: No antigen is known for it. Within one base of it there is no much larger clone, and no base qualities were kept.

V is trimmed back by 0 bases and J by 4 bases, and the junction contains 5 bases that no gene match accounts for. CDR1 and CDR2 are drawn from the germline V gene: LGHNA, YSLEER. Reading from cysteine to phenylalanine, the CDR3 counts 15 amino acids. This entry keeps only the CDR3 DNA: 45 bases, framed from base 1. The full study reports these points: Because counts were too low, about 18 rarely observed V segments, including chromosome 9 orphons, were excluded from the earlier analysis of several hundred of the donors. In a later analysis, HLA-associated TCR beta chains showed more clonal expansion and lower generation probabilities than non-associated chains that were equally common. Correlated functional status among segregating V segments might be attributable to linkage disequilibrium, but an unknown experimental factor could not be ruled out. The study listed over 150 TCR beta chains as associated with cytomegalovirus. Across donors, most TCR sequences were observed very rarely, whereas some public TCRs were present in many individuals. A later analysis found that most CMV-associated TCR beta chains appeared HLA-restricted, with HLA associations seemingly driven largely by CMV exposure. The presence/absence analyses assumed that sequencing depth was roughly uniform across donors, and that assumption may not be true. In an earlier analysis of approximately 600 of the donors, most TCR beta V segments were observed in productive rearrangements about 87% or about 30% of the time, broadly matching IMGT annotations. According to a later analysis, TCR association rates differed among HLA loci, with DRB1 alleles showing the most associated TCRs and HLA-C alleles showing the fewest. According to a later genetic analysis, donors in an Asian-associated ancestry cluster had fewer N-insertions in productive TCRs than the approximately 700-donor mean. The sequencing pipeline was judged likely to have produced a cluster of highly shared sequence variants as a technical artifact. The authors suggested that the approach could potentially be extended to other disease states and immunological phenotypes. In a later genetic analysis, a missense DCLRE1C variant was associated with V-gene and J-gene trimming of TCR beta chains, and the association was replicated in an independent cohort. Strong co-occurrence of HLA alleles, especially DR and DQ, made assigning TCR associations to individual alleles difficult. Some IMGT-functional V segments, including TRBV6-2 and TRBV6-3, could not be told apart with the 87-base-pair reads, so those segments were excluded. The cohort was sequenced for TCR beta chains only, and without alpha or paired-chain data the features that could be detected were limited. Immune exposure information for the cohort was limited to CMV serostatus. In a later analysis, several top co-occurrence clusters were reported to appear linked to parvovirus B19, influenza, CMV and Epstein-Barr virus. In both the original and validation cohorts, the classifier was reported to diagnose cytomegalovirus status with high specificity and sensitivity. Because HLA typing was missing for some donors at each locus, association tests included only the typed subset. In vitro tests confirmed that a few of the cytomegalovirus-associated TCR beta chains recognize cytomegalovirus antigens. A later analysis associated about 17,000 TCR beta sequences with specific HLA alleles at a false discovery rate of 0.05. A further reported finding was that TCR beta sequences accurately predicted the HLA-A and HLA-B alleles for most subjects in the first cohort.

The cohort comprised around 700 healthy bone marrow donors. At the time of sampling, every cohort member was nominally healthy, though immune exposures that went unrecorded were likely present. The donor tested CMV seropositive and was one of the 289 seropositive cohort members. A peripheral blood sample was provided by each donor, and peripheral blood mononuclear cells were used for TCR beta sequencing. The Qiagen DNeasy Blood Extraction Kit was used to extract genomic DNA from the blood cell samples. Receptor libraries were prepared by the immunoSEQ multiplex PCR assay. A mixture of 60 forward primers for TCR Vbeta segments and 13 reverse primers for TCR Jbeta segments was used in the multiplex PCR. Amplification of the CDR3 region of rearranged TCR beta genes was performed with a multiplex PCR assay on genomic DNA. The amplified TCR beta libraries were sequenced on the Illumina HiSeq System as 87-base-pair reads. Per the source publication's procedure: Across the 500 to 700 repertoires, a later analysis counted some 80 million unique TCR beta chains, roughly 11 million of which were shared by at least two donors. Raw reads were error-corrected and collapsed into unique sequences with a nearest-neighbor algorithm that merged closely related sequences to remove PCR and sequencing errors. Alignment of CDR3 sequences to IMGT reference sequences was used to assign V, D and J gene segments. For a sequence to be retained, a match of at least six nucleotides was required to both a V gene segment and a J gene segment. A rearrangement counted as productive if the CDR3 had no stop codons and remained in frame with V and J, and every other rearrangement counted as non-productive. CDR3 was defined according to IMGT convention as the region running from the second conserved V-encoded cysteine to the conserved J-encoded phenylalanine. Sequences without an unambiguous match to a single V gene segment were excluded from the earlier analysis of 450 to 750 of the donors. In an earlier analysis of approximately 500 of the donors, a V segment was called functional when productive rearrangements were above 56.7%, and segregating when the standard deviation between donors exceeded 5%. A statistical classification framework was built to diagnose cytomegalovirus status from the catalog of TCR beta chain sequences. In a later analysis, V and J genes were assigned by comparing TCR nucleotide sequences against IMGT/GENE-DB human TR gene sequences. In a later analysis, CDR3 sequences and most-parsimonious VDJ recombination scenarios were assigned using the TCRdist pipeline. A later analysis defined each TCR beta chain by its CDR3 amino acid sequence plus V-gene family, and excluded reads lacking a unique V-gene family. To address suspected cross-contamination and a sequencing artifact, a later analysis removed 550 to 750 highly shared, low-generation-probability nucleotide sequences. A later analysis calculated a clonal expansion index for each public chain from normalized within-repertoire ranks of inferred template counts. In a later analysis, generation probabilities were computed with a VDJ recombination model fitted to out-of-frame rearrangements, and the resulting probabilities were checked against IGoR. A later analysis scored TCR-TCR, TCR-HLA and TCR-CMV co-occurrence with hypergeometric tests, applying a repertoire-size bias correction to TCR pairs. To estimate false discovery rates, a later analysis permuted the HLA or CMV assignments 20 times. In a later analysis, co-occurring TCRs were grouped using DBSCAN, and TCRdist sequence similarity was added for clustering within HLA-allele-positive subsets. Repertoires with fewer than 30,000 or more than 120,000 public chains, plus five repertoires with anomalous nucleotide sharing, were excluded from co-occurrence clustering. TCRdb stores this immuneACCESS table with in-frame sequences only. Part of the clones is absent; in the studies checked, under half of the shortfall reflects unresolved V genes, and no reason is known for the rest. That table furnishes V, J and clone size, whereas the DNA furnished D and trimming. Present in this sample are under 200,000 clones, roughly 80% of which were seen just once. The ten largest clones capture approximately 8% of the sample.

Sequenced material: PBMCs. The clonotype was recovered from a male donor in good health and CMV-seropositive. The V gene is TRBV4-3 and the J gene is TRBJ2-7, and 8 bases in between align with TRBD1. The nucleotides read TGCGCCAGCAGCCAAGATTCTTACAGGGGGTACGAGCAGTACTTC. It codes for CASSQDSYRGYEQYF.